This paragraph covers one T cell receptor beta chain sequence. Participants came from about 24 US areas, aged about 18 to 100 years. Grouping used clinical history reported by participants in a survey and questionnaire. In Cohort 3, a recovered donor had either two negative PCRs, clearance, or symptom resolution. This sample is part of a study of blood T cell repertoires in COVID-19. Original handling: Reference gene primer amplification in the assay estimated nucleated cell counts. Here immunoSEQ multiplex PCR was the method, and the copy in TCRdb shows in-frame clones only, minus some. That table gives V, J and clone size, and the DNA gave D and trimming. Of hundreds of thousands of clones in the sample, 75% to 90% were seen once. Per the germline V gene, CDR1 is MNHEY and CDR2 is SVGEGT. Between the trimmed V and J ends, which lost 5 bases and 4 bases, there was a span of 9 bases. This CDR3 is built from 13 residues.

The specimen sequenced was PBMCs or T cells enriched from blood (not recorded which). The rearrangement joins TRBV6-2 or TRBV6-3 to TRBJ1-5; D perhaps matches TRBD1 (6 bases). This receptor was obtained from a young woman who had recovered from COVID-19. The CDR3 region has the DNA TGTGCCAGCAGTACAGACAGGAATCAGCCCCAGCATTTT. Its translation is CASSTDRNQPQHF.